A single count supports the clone carrying this TCR beta chain. What it binds is not known. This CDR3 has 11 amino acids. Trimming stripped 4 bases from V and 8 bases from J, with 11 bases between. Germline loops: CDR1 DFQATT, CDR2 SNEGSKA (reference sequence). The data originate from a study of CD8+CD57+ T cells in acquired aplastic anemia. Study-wide points: Roughly 31 CD8+ CDR3 sequences were shared between patients and controls.

Genomic DNA, the template, was used for profiling of the TCR beta VDJ and CDR3. TCRdb redid the calling of the reads with MiXCR, one entry per CDR3 protein. This table holds approximately 300,000 distinct CDR3 sequences, about 50% found once. Sequencing involved patients with CD8+CD57+ cell expansion previously shown by flow cytometry. The chain has TRBV20-1 and TRBJ1-1; the D gene is possibly TRBD1 (6 bases). The sequencing input was sorted CD4+, CD8+, or CD8+CD57+ T cells (not recorded which) from PBMCs. This TCR came from a human donor with aplastic anemia. CDR3 loop: CSAMGTGEAFF. DNA of the CDR3: TGCAGTGCTATGGGAACAGGGGAAGCTTTCTTT.